The T cell receptor beta chain under discussion was sequenced for a study of cytotoxic CD8 clonotypes in ibrutinib-treated CLL. Study overall: Responses comprised around 24 partial and 2 complete; at median roughly 64 months, approximately 15 remained remitted and approximately 12 progressed. Among the samples, the mean was 255,043 productive templates and about 94,000 productive rearrangements.

The ends were cut back, 1 base at V and 3 bases at J, with 13 bases in the middle. The CDR3 extends over 16 amino acids. Per the germline V gene, CDR1 is SGDLS and CDR2 is YYNGEE. Investigators sought sequencing depths of between 1 in 200,000 and 1 in 1 million T cells. The protocol was immunoSEQ multiplex PCR, while the TCRdb copy is restricted to in-frame clones and leaves out a portion. The data contain roughly 47,000 clones, 45% to 55% of them singletons. Points on this clone: Its antigen is not known.

Findings of the study overall: Patients had baseline clonality above age-matched healthy donors, and this clonality moved with circulating CD8+ T-cell counts.

The chain combines TRBV9 with TRBJ2-2; D is unclear. The receptor's source is a human donor with chronic lymphocytic leukemia. Specimen: PBMCs, collected after 12 months of ibrutinib treatment. The CDR3 DNA follows: TGTGCCAGCAGCGTAAAAGCAAGAATGGACACCGGGGAGCTGTTTTTT. Protein: CASSVKARMDTGELFF.